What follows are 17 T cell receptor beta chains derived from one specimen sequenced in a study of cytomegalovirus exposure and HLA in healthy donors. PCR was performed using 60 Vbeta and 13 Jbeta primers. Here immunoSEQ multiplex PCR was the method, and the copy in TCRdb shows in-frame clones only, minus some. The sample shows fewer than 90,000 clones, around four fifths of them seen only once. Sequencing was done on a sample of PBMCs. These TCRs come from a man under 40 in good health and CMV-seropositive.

DNA for the CDR3: TGTGCCAGCAGTCCAGACAGAAGACTAGCCTGGGAGCAGTTCTTC. Protein sequence: CASSPDRRLAWEQFF. The J gene is TRBJ2-1, the V gene TRBV2; TRBD2 agrees at 7 bases. CDR3 size: 15 residues. The V and J ends lost 5 bases and 10 bases, in that order; junction bases with no gene match: 14. Germline assignment: CDR1 SNHLY and CDR2 FYNNEI.

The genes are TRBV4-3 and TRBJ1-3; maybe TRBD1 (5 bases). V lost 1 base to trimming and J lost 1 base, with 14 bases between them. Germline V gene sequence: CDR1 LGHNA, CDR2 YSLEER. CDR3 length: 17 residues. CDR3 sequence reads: CASSQVGQGRSGNTIYF. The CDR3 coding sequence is TGCGCCAGCAGCCAAGTCGGTCAGGGAAGGTCTGGAAACACCATATATTTT.

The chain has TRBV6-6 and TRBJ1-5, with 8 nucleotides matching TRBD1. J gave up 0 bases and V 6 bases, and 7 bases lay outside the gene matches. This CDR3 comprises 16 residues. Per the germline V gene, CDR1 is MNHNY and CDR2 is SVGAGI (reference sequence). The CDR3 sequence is CASSGQGDYSNQPQHF. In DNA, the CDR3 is TGTGCCAGCAGCGGACAGGGAGATTATAGCAATCAGCCCCAGCATTTT.

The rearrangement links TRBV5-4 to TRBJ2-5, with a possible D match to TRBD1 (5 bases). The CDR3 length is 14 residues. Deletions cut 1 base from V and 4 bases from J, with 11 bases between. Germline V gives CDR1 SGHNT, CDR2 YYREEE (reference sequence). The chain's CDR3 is CASSLSQGRETQYF. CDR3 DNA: TGTGCCAGCAGCTTGAGCCAGGGTCGAGAGACCCAGTACTTC.

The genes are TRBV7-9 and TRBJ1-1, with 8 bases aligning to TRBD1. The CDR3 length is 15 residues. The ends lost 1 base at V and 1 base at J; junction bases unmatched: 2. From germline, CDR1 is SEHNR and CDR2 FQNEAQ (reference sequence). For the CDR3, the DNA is TGTGCCAGCAGCTTAGGAGGACAGGGGAACACTGAAGCTTTCTTT. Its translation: CASSLGGQGNTEAFF.

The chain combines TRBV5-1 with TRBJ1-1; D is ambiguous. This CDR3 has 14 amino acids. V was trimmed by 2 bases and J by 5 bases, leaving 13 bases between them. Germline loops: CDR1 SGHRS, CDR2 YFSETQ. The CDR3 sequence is CASSFESGGTEAFF. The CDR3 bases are TGCGCCAGCAGCTTCGAGTCCGGCGGGACTGAAGCTTTCTTT.

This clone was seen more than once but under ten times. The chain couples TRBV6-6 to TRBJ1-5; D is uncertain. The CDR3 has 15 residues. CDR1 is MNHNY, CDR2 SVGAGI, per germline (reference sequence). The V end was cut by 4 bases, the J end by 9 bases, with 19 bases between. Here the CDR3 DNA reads TGTGCCAGCAGTTCGTATCTGGGAGGCCGGGTGCCCCAGCATTTT. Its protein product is CASSSYLGGRVPQHF.

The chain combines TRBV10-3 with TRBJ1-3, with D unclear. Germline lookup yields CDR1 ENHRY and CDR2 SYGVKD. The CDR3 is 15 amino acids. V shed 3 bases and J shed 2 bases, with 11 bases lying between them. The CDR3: CAISDTALTGNTIYF. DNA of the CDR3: TGTGCCATCAGTGATACGGCACTAACTGGAAACACCATATATTTT.

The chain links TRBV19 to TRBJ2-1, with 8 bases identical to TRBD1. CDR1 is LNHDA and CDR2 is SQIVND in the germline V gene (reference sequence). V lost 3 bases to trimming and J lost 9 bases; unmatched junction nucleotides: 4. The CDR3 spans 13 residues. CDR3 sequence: CASSMGDRSEQFF. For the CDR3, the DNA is TGTGCCAGTAGTATGGGGGACAGGTCTGAGCAGTTCTTC.

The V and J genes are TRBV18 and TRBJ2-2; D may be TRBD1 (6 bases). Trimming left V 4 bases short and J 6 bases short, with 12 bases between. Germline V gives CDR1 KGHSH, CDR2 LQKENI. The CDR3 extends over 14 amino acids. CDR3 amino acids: CASSRRGGSGELFF. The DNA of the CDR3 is TGTGCCAGCTCACGCAGAGGGGGATCCGGGGAGCTGTTTTTT.

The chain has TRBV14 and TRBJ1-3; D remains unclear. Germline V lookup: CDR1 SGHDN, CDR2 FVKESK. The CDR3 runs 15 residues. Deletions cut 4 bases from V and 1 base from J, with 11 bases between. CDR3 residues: CASSRVRGSGNTIYF. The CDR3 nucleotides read TGTGCCAGCAGCCGAGTGCGGGGATCTGGAAACACCATATATTTT.

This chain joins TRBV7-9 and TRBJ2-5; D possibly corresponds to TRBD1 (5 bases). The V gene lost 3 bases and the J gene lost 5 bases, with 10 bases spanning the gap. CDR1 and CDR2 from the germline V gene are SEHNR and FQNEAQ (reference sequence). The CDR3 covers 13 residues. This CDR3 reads CASSFPAGETQYF. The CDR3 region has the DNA TGTGCCAGCAGCTTCCCGGCAGGGGAGACCCAGTACTTC.

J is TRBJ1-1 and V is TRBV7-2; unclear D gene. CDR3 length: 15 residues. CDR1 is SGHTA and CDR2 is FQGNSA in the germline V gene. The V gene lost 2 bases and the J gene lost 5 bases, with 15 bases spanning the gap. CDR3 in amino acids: CASSLSAVSGTEAFF. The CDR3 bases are TGTGCCAGCAGCTTATCTGCGGTCTCCGGGACTGAAGCTTTCTTT.

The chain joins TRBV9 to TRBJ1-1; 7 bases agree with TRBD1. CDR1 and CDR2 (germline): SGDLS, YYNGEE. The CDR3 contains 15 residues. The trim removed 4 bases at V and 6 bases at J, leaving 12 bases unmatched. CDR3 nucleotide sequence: TGTGCCAGCAGCCCGACAGGGACGGGTTCCCCTGAAGCTTTCTTT. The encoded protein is CASSPTGTGSPEAFF.

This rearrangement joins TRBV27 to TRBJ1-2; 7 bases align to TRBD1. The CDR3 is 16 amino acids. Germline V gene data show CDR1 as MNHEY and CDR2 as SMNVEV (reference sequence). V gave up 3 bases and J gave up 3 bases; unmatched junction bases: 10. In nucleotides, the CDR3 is TGTGCCAGCAGTTTCAGTCTAAGGGGGCCGTACTATGGCTACACCTTC. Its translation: CASSFSLRGPYYGYTF.

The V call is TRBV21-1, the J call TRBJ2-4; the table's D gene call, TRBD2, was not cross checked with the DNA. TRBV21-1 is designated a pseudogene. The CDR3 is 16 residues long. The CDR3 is CASSKSPTKAKNIQYF. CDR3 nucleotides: TGTGCCAGCAGCAAAAGCCCGACTAAGGCTAAAAACATTCAGTACTTC.

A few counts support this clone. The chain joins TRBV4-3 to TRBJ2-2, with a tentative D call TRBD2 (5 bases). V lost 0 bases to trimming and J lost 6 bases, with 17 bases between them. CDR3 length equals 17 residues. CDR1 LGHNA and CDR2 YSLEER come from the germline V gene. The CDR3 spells CASSQELLARGSGELFF. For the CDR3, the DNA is TGCGCCAGCAGCCAAGAATTATTAGCGAGAGGATCCGGGGAGCTGTTTTTT.